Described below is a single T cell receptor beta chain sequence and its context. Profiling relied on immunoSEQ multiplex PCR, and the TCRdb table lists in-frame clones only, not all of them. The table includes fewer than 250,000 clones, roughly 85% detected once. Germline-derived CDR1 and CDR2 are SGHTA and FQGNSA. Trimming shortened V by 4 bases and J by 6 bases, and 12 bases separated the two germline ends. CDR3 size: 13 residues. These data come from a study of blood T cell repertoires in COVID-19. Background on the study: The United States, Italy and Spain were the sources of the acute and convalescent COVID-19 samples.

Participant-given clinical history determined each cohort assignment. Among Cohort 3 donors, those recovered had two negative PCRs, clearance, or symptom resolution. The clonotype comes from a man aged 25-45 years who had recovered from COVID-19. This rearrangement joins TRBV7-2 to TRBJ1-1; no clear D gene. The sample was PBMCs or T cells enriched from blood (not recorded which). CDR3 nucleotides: TGTGCCAGCAGCTCGACGGGGTTCCCTGAAGCTTTCTTT. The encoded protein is CASSSTGFPEAFF.